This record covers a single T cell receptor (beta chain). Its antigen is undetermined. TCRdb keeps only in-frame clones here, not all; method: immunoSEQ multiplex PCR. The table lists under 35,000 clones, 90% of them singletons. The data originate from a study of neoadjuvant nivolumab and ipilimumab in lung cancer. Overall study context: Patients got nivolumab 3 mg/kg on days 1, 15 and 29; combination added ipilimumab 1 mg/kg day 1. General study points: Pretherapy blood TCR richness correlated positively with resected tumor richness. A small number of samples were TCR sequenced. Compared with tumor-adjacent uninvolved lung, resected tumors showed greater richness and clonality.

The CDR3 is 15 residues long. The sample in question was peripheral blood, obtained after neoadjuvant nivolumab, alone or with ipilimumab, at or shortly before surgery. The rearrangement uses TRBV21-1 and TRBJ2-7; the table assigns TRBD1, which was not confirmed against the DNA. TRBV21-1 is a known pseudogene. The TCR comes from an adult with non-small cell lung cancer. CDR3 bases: TGTGCCAGCAGCAAGGGACAGGGGGCTTCCTACGAGCAGTACTTC. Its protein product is CASSKGQGASYEQYF.